Listed below are T cell receptor beta chains from one sample, sequenced in a study of shared clonotypes between healthy human individuals. Clones were read by immunoSEQ multiplex PCR, and TCRdb kept only the in-frame ones, dropping some. The sample includes around 560,000 clones, 90% to 95% of them seen just once. Material: naive CD8+ T cells sorted from blood. These receptors were collected from a woman aged 25 to 39 in good health. The CDR3 runs from the conserved cysteine through the conserved F or W. The D gene is left open where the match is weak. Size tells how often a clone was seen (once, few, many) or the class of an expanded clone, and some rows leave it out.

>TRBV15|TRBD1|-|TRBJ2-7
CATSMDRGHEQYF
TGTGCCACCAGCATGGACAGGGGCCACGAGCAGTACTTC
>TRBV28|-|once|TRBJ1-5
CASSLLTDPDQPQHF
TGTGCCAGCAGTTTGCTCACGGACCCAGATCAGCCCCAGCATTTT
>TRBV19|-|once|TRBJ2-7
CASSSKESYEQYF
TGTGCCAGTAGCAGCAAGGAATCCTACGAGCAGTACTTC
>TRBV5-4|-|-|TRBJ2-7
CASSLHGEQYF
TGTGCCAGCAGCTTACACGGCGAGCAGTACTTC
>TRBV5-6|TRBD1|-|TRBJ2-7
CASSLQGAGHEQYF
TGTGCCAGCAGCTTGCAGGGGGCGGGCCACGAGCAGTACTTC
>TRBV11-3|-|-|TRBJ1-1
CASSPIGTEAFF
TGTGCCAGCAGCCCTATCGGGACTGAAGCTTTCTTT
>TRBV27|-|-|TRBJ2-1
CASSYNEQFF
TGTGCCAGCAGCTACAATGAGCAGTTCTTC
>TRBV11-1|-|-|TRBJ2-7
CASSFPLDYEQYF
TGTGCCAGCAGCTTCCCCCTAGACTACGAGCAGTACTTC
>TRBV10-2|-|-|TRBJ2-7
CASRAQSYEQYF
TGCGCCAGCCGGGCACAGTCCTACGAGCAGTACTTC
>TRBV9|-|-|TRBJ1-2
CASSVGRIFADYTF
TGTGCCAGCAGCGTAGGGAGAATCTTCGCCGACTACACCTTC
>TRBV11-2|-|once|TRBJ2-1
CASSLMADGDEQFF
TGTGCCAGCAGCTTAATGGCAGACGGGGATGAGCAGTTCTTC
>TRBV4-1|-|once|TRBJ2-3
CASSHYLGATDTQYF
TGCGCCAGCAGCCATTATTTGGGGGCCACAGATACGCAGTATTTT
>TRBV29-1|-|-|TRBJ2-6
CSVEIFRRGSGANVLTF
TGCAGCGTTGAGATCTTTCGCCGGGGCTCTGGGGCCAACGTCCTGACTTTC
>TRBV28|-|-|TRBJ2-7
CASRRPRSYEQYF
TGTGCCAGCAGACGGCCCCGCTCCTACGAGCAGTACTTC
>TRBV5-4|-|-|TRBJ1-2
CASSLMPSNYGYTF
TGTGCCAGCAGCTTAATGCCTTCTAACTATGGCTACACCTTC
>TRBV15|-|-|TRBJ1-5
CATSREQVWQPQHF
TGTGCCACCAGCAGAGAACAGGTTTGGCAGCCCCAGCATTTT
>TRBV6-5|TRBD1|-|TRBJ1-2
CASSGTGGGYTF
TGTGCCAGCAGCGGAACAGGGGGTGGCTACACCTTC
>TRBV4-1|-|-|TRBJ1-1
CASSQDGRGSAEAFF
TGCGCCAGCAGCCAAGATGGCAGGGGAAGCGCTGAAGCTTTCTTT
>TRBV5-5|-|-|TRBJ1-2
CASSLIPGMNYGYTF
TGTGCCAGCAGCTTGATCCCGGGGATGAACTATGGCTACACCTTC
>TRBV6-5|TRBD1|-|TRBJ1-5
CASSPTGHQPQHF
TGTGCCAGCAGTCCGACAGGGCATCAGCCCCAGCATTTT
>TRBV2|-|-|TRBJ2-7
CASSEQGSPATYEQYF
TGTGCCAGCAGTGAACAGGGCAGTCCTGCTACCTACGAGCAGTACTTC
>TRBV5-1|-|-|TRBJ1-1
CASSLSETWGTEAFF
TGCGCCAGCAGCTTGTCAGAGACCTGGGGCACTGAAGCTTTCTTT
>TRBV28|TRBD1|-|TRBJ2-3
CASSTPGGDTQYF
TGTGCCAGCAGTACGCCAGGGGGTGATACGCAGTATTTT
>TRBV7-9|-|-|TRBJ2-1
CASSLDRQPVYNEQFF
TGTGCCAGCAGCTTAGATCGGCAGCCTGTTTACAATGAGCAGTTCTTC
>TRBV4-1|-|-|TRBJ1-3
CASRSGANTIYF
TGCGCCAGCCGGTCTGGGGCCAACACCATATATTTT
>TRBV5-6|TRBD1|-|TRBJ2-5
CASSPDRGSAQETQYF
TGTGCCAGCAGCCCGGACAGGGGGTCGGCCCAAGAGACCCAGTACTTC
>TRBV5-4|-|-|TRBJ1-1
CASSLTATNTEAFF
TGTGCCAGCAGCTTGACCGCCACGAACACTGAAGCTTTCTTT
>TRBV23-1|-|-|TRBJ1-1
CASSQIGGSTEAFF
TGCGCCAGCAGTCAGATTGGGGGCAGCACTGAAGCTTTCTTT